The present T cell receptor beta chain was sequenced within a study of regulatory and conventional T cells in RAG deficiency. Trimming shortened V by 0 bases and J by 1 base, and 9 bases separated the two germline ends. CDR3 length: 15 residues. Germline-derived CDR1 and CDR2 are SGHRS and YFSETQ. Generated by immunoSEQ multiplex PCR, the TCRdb table keeps only in-frame clones and is missing some. The table lists approximately 12,000 clones, 93% of them singletons, with approximately 1.1% in the top ten. Genomic DNA came from blood conventional CD4+ T cells gated CD25-low CD127-high. This same sample was also part of a study on regulatory T cells. This second report adds: The primer mix had 52 TRBV and 13 TRBJ primers.

The chain employs TRBV5-1 and TRBJ2-3; unclear D gene. Sample: CD4+ effector T cells sorted from blood. The TCR sequence derives from a human donor in good health. The CDR3 sequence: CASSLGRSRTDTQYF. The CDR3, as DNA: TGCGCCAGCAGCTTGGGCAGGAGTCGCACAGATACGCAGTATTTT.